What follows describes a single T cell receptor beta chain. Its antigen remains unidentified. Qualities for individual bases were not recorded, and no much larger clone is one base off. Every donor in the study was a healthy Caucasian. The twin cohort consisted of three pairs of female monozygotic twins, all aged roughly 18 to 30 years. RNA for TCR libraries was isolated from peripheral blood mononuclear cells. At the junction V is shortened by 5 bases and J by 10 bases; bases outside the gene matches: 10. The germline V gene (reference sequence) supplies CDR1 DFQATT and CDR2 SNEGSKA. Spanning cysteine to phenylalanine, the CDR3 consists of 14 amino acids. The DNA shown is the 42-base CDR3, in frame from base 1. The sample originates from a study of identical twins (dated by TCRdb to the mid-2010s). Study-wide context: To test whether fetal clonotypes persist, this study deep-sequenced TCR alpha and beta repertoires from monozygotic twins, from unrelated adults of various ages, and from cord blood. Replicate twin experiments were performed at different times using different library preparation protocols to rule out contamination. The paper as a whole reports these results and caveats: Zero-insertion analyses could be partly confounded by invariant T cells such as MAIT and iNKT, though diverse VJ usage argued against such confounding for most clonotypes. Compared with coincidental sharing between unrelated individuals, an excess of low generation-probability sequences was observed among out-of-frame TCR alpha sequences shared between twins. Conclusions relied on cross-sectional statistical analysis, since the same donors could not be followed over many years. Excess twin sharing in beta out-of-frame sequences was weaker because fewer shared sequences lowered the signal-to-noise ratio. Fewer insertions were carried by abundant cord blood beta clonotypes, a similar but weaker trend appeared in young adult naive repertoires, and no such trend appeared in memory repertoires. In monozygotic twins, out-of-frame TCR alpha sharing was systematically underestimated by recombination models, although the models agreed with sharing between unrelated individuals.

Libraries were prepared through 5' RACE. This sample was sequenced with an Illumina HiSeq 2000. A universal primer binding site was introduced by template switching, and a unique molecular identifier was present in the final cDNA, enabling accurate counting of TCR cDNA molecules. Specific primers in the conserved constant-segment region were used to synthesize first-strand cDNA for TCR alpha and beta chains. To control for contamination, every cDNA library was double barcoded, receiving both a SMART-Mk sample barcode and Illumina barcodes. TruSeq adapter sequences, together with Illumina sample barcodes, were added in two successive PCR steps. The TCR alpha and beta cDNA libraries were sequenced on the Illumina HiSeq platform using custom primers. The paper's data handling went like this. Raw reads were processed with MiGEC to extract unique molecular identifiers, and MiXCR was used to determine CDR3 positions. For each individual, recombination models were inferred using an EM algorithm with the repgenHMM and IGoR tools. Shared clonotypes were analyzed with the tcR package in R, and sharing was normalized by the product of cloneset sizes. Out-of-frame nonproductive sequences were analyzed to study raw recombination free of thymic and clonal selection effects. TCRdb ran its own pipeline on the public reads, namely fastp trimming at Q25 and MiXCR clone calling, and kept in-frame beta chains. Rows with a matching CDR3 protein are joined into one entry that keeps the most common DNA and genes. These V and J calls originate from TCRdb's pipeline instead of the authors' own analysis. The sample contains hundreds of thousands of distinct CDR3 sequences, over 8.5% of them found a single time. 0.75% to 1% of the sample goes to the ten largest clones.

This sample was also put to use in a study of yellow fever vaccine responses in identical twins. From the second report: According to the authors, in identical twins the way T cells responded to vaccination appeared partly convergent and partly personalized. Focusing on identical twins, the study followed the T cell clones that responded to the vaccine, and did so with precision.

The chain employs TRBV20-1 and TRBJ1-6, and 8 junctional nucleotides match TRBD1. The sequence was obtained from a young woman in good health. The sample consisted of PBMCs. The DNA sequence reads TGCAGTGCTGCCGCCGGGACAGGAGACTCACCCCTCCACTTT. Translated, it gives CSAAAGTGDSPLHF.